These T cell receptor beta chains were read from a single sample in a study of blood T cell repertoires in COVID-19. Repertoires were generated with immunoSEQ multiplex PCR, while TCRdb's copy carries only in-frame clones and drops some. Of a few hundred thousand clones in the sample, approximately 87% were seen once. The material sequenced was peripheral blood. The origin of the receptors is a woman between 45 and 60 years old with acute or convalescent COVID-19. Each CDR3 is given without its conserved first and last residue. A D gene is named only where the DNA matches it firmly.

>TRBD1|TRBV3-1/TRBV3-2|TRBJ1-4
ASSQDPATGGNEKLF
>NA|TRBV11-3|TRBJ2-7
ASKSSGSDEQY
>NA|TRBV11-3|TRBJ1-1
ASSLNHPGGNMNTEAF
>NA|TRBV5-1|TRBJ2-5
ASSQETGQETQY
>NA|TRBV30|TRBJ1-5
AWSSQANQPQH
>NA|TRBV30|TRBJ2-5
AWSVSRRETQY
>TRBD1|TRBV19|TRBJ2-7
ASSLSTGSAYEQY
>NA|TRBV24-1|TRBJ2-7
ATSDPISPYEQY
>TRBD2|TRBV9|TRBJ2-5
ASSVVGTSGLETQY
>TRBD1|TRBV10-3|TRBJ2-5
AISESTLGQGRGETQY
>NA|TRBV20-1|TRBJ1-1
SATDTTEAF
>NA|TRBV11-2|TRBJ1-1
ASSLEQGLTEAF
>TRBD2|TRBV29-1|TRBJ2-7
SVVKGGPYEQY
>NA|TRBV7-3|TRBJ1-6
ASSLRGNGSPLH
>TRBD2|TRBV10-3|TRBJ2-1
AISDQNVRVTSGRLNEQF
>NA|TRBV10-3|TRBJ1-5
AIRGGAGQPQH
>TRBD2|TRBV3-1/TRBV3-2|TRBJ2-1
ASSQGTSGSEQF
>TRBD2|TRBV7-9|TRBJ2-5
ASSPNSGRAGETQY
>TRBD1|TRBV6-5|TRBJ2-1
ASSNTGGPYNEQF
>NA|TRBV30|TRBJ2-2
AWSVAGAHTGELF
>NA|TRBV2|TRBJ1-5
ASSEQGTQPQH
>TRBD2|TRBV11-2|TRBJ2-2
ASSLGTSGRSGELF
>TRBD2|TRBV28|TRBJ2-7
ASSPLGGDSYEQY
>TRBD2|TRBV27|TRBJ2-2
ASSLSLRTSVGELF
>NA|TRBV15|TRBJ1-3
AISTGSGNTIY
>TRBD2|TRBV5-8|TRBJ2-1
ASSLVLGLAGVAGNEQF
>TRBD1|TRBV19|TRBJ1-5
ASSKGQRTVTSNQPQH
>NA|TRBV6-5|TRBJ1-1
ASHQVGNTEAF
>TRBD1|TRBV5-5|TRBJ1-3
ASSLVTGGASGNTIY
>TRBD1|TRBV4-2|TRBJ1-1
ASSPDRANTEAF
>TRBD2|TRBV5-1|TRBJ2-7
ASHWVPGLAGGSYEQY
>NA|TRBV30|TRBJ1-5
AWSKQAYSNQPQH
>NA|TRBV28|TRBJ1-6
ASRAGGSPLH
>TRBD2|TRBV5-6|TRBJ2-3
ASSSPRLANGDTQY
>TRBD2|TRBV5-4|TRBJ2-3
ASFGLAGADTQY
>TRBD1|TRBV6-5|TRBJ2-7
ASTARDRVGEQY
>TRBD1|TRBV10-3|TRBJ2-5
AIGDRGLGETQY
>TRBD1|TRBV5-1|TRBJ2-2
ASSSDRSHTGELF
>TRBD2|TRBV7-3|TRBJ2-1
ASSSGLAGFDEQF
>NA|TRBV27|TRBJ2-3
ASSLREHSTDTQY
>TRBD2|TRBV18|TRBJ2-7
ASSQNRAGGSYEQY
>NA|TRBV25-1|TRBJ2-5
ASSESGRKETQY
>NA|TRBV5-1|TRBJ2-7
ASSSRDTYEQY
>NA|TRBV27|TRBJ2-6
ASRAEGANVLT
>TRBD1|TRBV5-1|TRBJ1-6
ASSSGTVNSPLH
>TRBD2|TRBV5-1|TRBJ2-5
ASSPGLAGNQETQY
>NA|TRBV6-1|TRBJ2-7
ASSEPPRLVSYEQY